This TCR beta chain appears in the sequencing data of a study of cytomegalovirus exposure and HLA in healthy donors. Study conclusions and caveats: A few V segments could not be told apart, such as TRBV6-2 and TRBV6-3, and were left out. Most TCR sequences were uncommon, yet certain public TCRs appeared in many donors.

Trimming removed 7 bases from V and 2 bases from J, with 16 bases in between. Per germline, CDR1 SGHTS and CDR2 YDEGEE. The length of the CDR3 is 14 residues. The study ran its PCR with 60 Vbeta and 13 Jbeta primers. Profiled with immunoSEQ multiplex PCR; TCRdb holds only in-frame clones, not every one. The table has about 59,000 clones, 75% to 85% seen once. Of note for this clone: The antigen remains undetermined.

This sequence originates from a woman aged 40 to 55 in good health and CMV-seronegative. Material: PBMCs. V usage is TRBV5-8 and J usage is TRBJ2-7; possible D gene TRBD1, 6 bases. In DNA form, the CDR3 reads TGTGCCAGCCGACGGCAGGCAGGGGCCTACGAGCAGTACTTC. Amino acid sequence: CASRRQAGAYEQYF.